This T cell receptor beta chain comes out of a study of cytomegalovirus exposure and HLA in healthy donors. Broader study findings: 87-base-pair reads could not separate some V segments, including TRBV6-2 and TRBV6-3. Among the CMV-associated chains, a few were confirmed in vitro as specific for CMV antigens. An analysis was carried out later, and it reportedly showed fewer N-insertions in an Asian-associated ancestry cluster than the approximately 700-donor mean. As was reported, the HLA-A and HLA-B alleles of most subjects were accurately predicted from TCR beta sequences.

Notes on this clone: Its antigen is not identified.

Germline values: CDR1 MNHEY, CDR2 SMNVEV (reference sequence). J gave up 8 bases and V 6 bases, and 12 bases lay outside the gene matches. This CDR3 contains 14 residues. The PCR made use of 60 Vbeta and 13 Jbeta primers. The method was immunoSEQ multiplex PCR; TCRdb's version includes in-frame clones alone and lacks a portion of them. The sample lists about 120,000 clones, about 80% occurring once. The specimen sequenced was PBMCs. The sequence came from a woman aged 40 to 50 in good health and CMV-seropositive. V gene TRBV27 combines with J gene TRBJ1-2; 7 bases agree with TRBD1. In DNA, the CDR3 is TGTGCCAGCAGGACAGGGAATATAGATAGGGGCTACACCTTC. It translates to CASRTGNIDRGYTF.